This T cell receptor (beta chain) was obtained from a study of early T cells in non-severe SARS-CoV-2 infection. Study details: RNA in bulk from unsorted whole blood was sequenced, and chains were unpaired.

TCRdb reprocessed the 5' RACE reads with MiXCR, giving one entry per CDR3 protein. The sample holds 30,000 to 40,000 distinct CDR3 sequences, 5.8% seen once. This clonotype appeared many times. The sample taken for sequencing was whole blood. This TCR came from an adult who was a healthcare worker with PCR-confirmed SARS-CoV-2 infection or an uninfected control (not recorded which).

The CDR3: CASSPPLAGGPGTDTQYF. CDR3 coding DNA: TGTGCCAGCAGCCCCCCACTAGCGGGGGGGCCGGGCACAGATACGCAGTATTTT. This chain uses TRBV9 with TRBJ2-3; 13 bases are shared with TRBD2. J gave up 1 base and V 4 bases, and 9 bases lay outside the gene matches. CDR3 length: 18 residues. Germline V CDR1 and CDR2: SGDLS, YYNGEE.